The 15 T cell receptor beta chains below were found in one sample sequenced in a study of T cells after yellow fever vaccination. TCRdb redid the calling of the 5' RACE reads with MiXCR, one entry per CDR3 protein. The sample has approximately 300,000 distinct CDR3 sequences; around 7% are singletons. The material sequenced was PBMCs, taken roughly 46 days after the first yellow fever vaccination. The receptors derive from a man aged 18 to 29 who received the YFV17D yellow fever vaccine.

The rearrangement links TRBV5-5 to TRBJ2-7; the D gene could be TRBD1 or TRBD2 (5 bases each). This CDR3 comprises 13 residues. Trimming stripped 8 bases from V and 5 bases from J, with 17 bases between. Germline V gene lookup returns CDR1 SGHKS and CDR2 YYEKEE (reference sequence). CDR3 amino acids: CARGPGLLDEQYF. The CDR3, as DNA: TGTGCCAGGGGCCCGGGGCTCCTCGACGAGCAGTACTTC.

This clonotype was picked up a small number of times. Written as DNA, the CDR3 is TGTGCCAGCAGTTACTTTTCAAACACTGAAGCTTTCTTT. Its translation: CASSYFSNTEAFF. The chain recombines TRBV6-6 with TRBJ1-1; D ambiguous. The CDR3 is made up of 13 amino acids. Deletions cut 1 base from V and 2 bases from J, with 5 bases between. CDR1 and CDR2 from the germline V gene are MNHNY and SVGAGI (reference sequence).

This chain uses TRBV6-2 or TRBV6-3 with TRBJ1-1; D gene ambiguous. Germline loops: CDR1 MNHEY, CDR2 SVGEGT. The CDR3 sequence is 20 residues long. V was trimmed by 2 bases and J by 4 bases, leaving 29 bases between them. As DNA, the CDR3 is TGTGCCAGCAGTTACGGTGGGCTCCGGCGCTATAGTCTTATTTCCACTGAAGCTTTCTTT. Translated: CASSYGGLRRYSLISTEAFF.

The chain has TRBV4-2 and TRBJ2-2, with D possibly matching TRBD2 (5 bases). The germline V gene encodes CDR1 LGHNA and CDR2 YNFKEQ. V lost 0 bases to trimming and J lost 6 bases, with 20 bases between them. The CDR3 contains 18 residues. Here the CDR3 DNA reads TGTGCCAGCAGCCAAGATCTCAGGACTCCCCGGGGAGCCGGGGAGCTGTTTTTT. It translates to CASSQDLRTPRGAGELFF.

A few counts support this clonotype. The gene calls are TRBV3-1 and TRBJ1-2, with TRBD1 identical over 7 bases. The CDR3 sequence is 11 residues long. J was trimmed by 7 bases and V by 8 bases; bases with no gene match: 4. Germline-derived CDR1 and CDR2 are LGHDT and YNNKEL (reference sequence). CDR3 protein: CASGDRFGYTF. The CDR3 bases are TGTGCCAGCGGGGACAGATTTGGCTACACCTTC.

This clonotype has a handful of counts. The chain links TRBV5-1 to TRBJ1-1; TRBD1 matches 8 bases. CDR1 and CDR2 (germline): SGHRS, YFSETQ. This CDR3 contains 14 residues. V gave up 4 bases and J gave up 5 bases; unmatched junction bases: 7. The CDR3: CASSPQGARTEAFF. For the CDR3, the DNA is TGCGCCAGCAGCCCGCAGGGGGCGAGGACTGAAGCTTTCTTT.

This clonotype was seen at least ten times. The V and J genes are TRBV4-1 and TRBJ1-6; no definite D call. V lost 1 base to trimming and J lost 9 bases, with 13 bases between them. Germline V gives CDR1 MGHRA, CDR2 YSYEKL. The CDR3 contains 15 residues. Here the CDR3 reads CASSQGPRGPSPLHF. The CDR3 nucleotides read TGCGCCAGCAGCCAAGGGCCTCGGGGTCCTTCACCCCTCCACTTT.

This clonotype showed up just a few times. The rearrangement uses TRBV9 and TRBJ2-7; 9 bases align to TRBD1. Germline-derived CDR1 and CDR2 are SGDLS and YYNGEE. CDR3 length: 16 amino acids. V dropped 0 bases and J dropped 3; count of bases not matched to a gene: 7. The CDR3 sequence: CASSVAAGTGYYEQYF. DNA for the CDR3: TGTGCCAGCAGCGTAGCTGCCGGGACAGGGTACTACGAGCAGTACTTC.

This clonotype came up many times. The CDR3: CASSFDGNQETQYF. DNA for the CDR3: TGTGCCAGCAGCTTTGACGGGAATCAAGAGACCCAGTACTTC. This rearrangement joins TRBV5-5 to TRBJ2-5; the D gene is possibly TRBD2 (5 bases). The V end was cut by 2 bases, the J end by 2 bases, with 10 bases between. The length of the CDR3 is 14 residues. CDR1 and CDR2 from the germline V gene are SGHKS and YYEKEE (reference sequence).

The sample holds many counts of this clonotype. CDR3: CASSFPRAELFF. The CDR3 DNA is TGCGCCAGCAGCTTCCCACGGGCGGAGCTGTTTTTT. The chain carries TRBV5-1 and TRBJ2-2, with no clear D. Germline V gene lookup returns CDR1 SGHRS and CDR2 YFSETQ. The CDR3 is 12 residues long. V was pared by 2 bases and J by 10 bases, with 9 bases between.

The gene calls are TRBV18 and TRBJ1-1, with D maybe TRBD1 (5 bases). The ends were cut back, 3 bases at V and 0 bases at J, with 17 bases in the middle. This CDR3 spans 17 amino acids. Germline loops: CDR1 KGHSH, CDR2 LQKENI. CDR3 region: CASSPRDTTWMNTEAFF. In nucleotides, the CDR3 is TGTGCCAGCTCACCCAGGGATACTACATGGATGAACACTGAAGCTTTCTTT. Looking up the rest from reference TRBV18 and TRBJ1-1 gives the full variable domain: NAGVMQNPRHLVRRRGQEARLRCSPMKGHSHVYWYRQLPEEGLKFMVYLQKENIIDESGMPKERFSAEFPKEGPSILRIQQVVRGDSAAYFCASSPRDTTWMNTEAFFGQGTRLTVV.

The chain links TRBV28 to TRBJ2-3; D not resolved. The CDR3 runs to 14 residues. V was trimmed by 3 bases and J by 3 bases, leaving 10 bases between them. CDR1 and CDR2 from the germline V gene are MDHEN and SYDVKM. Here the CDR3 DNA reads TGTGCCAGCAGTTTGATATTCCGGACAGATACGCAGTATTTT. Its protein is CASSLIFRTDTQYF. Using reference TRBV28 and TRBJ2-3 for the parts outside the CDR3, the full variable domain is DVKVTQSSRYLVKRTGEKVFLECVQDMDHENMFWYRQDPGLGLRLIYFSYDVKMKEKGDIPEGYSVSREKKERFSLILESASTNQTSMYLCASSLIFRTDTQYFGPGTRLTVL.

The chain links TRBV7-9 to TRBJ1-3; D might be TRBD1 (5 bases). Germline V gene data show CDR1 as SEHNR and CDR2 as FQNEAQ (reference sequence). V lost 3 bases to trimming and J lost 0 bases, with 9 bases between them. The CDR3 length is 15 residues. The CDR3 reads CASSFQQDSGNTIYF. The CDR3 bases are TGTGCCAGCAGCTTCCAACAGGACTCTGGAAACACCATATATTTT.

The chain employs TRBV10-1 and TRBJ2-1, with 11 bases that match TRBD2. Germline V CDR1 and CDR2: WNHNN, SYGVQD (reference sequence). Losses at the gene ends were 4 bases for V and 3 bases for J; bases not matched to a gene: 5. This CDR3 spans 16 amino acids. The CDR3 loop is CASSGGGTSGYNEQFF. The CDR3 region has the DNA TGCGCCAGCAGTGGGGGGGGGACTAGCGGCTACAATGAGCAGTTCTTC.

The chain has TRBV6-5 and TRBJ1-2; maybe TRBD1 (5 bases). Per the germline V gene, CDR1 is MNHEY and CDR2 is SVGAGI. This CDR3 contains 15 residues. V shed 2 bases and J shed 2 bases, with 12 bases lying between them. The CDR3 DNA reads TGTGCCAGCAGTTACGGGGACGGAAGCAACTATGGCTACACCTTC. Protein product: CASSYGDGSNYGYTF.